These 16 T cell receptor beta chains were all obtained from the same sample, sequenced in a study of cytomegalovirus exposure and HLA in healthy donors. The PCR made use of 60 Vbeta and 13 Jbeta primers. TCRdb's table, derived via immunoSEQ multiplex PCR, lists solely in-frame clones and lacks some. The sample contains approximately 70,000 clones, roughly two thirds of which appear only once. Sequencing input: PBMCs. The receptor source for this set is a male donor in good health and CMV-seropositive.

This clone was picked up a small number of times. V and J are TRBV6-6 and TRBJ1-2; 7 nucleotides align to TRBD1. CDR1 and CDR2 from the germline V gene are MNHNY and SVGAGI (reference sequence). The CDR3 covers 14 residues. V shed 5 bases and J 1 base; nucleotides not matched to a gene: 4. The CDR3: CASSTTGINYGYTF. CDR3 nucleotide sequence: TGTGCCAGCAGTACGACAGGGATTAACTATGGCTACACCTTC.

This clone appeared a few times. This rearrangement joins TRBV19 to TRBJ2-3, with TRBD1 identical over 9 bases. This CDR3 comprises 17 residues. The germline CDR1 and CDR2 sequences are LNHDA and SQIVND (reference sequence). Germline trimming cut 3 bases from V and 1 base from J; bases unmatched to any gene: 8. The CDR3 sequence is CASSMGQGPRRTDTQYF. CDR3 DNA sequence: TGTGCCAGTAGTATGGGACAGGGACCCCGGCGCACAGATACGCAGTATTTT.

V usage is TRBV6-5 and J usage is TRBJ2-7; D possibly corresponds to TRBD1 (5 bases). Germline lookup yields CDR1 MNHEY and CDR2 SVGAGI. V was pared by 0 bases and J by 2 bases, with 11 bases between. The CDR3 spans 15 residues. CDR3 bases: TGTGCCAGCAGTTACTCGAAGGGGCGCCCCTACGAGCAGTACTTC. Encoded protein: CASSYSKGRPYEQYF.

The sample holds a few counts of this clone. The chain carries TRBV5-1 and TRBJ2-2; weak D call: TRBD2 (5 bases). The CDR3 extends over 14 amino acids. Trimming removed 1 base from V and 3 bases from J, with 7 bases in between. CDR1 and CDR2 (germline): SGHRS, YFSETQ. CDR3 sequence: CASSLRGDTGELFF. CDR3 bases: TGCGCCAGCAGCTTGCGGGGAGACACCGGGGAGCTGTTTTTT. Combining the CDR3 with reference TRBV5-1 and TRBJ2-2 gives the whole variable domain KAGVTQTPRYLIKTRGQQVTLSCSPISGHRSVSWYQQTPGQGLQFLFEYFSETQRNKGNFPGRFSGRQFSNSRSEMNVSTLELGDSALYLCASSLRGDTGELFFGEGSRLTVL.

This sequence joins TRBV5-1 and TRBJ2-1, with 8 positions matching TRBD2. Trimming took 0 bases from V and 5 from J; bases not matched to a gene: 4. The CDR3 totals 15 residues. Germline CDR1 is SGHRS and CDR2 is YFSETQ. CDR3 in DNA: TGCGCCAGCAGCTTGGAGGGACTAGGTGACAATGAGCAGTTCTTC. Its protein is CASSLEGLGDNEQFF.

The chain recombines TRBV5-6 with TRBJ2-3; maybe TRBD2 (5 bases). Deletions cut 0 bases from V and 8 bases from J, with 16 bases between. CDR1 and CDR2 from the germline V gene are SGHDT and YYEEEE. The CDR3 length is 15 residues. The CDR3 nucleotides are TGTGCCAGCAGCTTGGCCGGAGGAACTAAGCGTACGCAGTATTTT. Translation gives CASSLAGGTKRTQYF.

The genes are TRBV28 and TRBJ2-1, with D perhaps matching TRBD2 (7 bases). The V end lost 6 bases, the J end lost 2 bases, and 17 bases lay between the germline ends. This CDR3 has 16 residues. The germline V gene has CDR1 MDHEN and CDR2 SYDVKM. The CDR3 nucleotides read TGTGCCAGCAGCAGAGGGGGGGCACCACCCTACAATGAGCAGTTCTTC. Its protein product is CASSRGGAPPYNEQFF.

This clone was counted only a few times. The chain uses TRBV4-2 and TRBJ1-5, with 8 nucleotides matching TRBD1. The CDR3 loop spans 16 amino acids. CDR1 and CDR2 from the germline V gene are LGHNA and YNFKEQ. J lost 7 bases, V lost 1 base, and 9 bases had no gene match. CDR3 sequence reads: CASSQVVQGAGQPQHF. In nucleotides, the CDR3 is TGTGCCAGCAGCCAAGTGGTCCAGGGGGCAGGGCAGCCCCAGCATTTT.

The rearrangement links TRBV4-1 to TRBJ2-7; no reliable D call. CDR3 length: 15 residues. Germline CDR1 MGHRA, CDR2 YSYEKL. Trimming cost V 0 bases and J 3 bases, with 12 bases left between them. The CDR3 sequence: CASSQDSASFYEQYF. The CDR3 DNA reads TGCGCCAGCAGCCAAGATTCTGCGTCGTTCTACGAGCAGTACTTC.

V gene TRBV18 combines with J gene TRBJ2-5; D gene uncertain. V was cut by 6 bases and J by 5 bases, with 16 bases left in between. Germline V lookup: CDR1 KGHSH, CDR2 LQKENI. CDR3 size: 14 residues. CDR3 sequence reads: CASSPGLVEETQYF. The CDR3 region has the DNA TGTGCCAGCTCCCCCGGCCTAGTGGAGGAGACCCAGTACTTC.

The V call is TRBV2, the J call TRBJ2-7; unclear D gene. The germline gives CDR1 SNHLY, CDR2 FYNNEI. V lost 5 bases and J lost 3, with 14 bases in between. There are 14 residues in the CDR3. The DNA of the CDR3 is TGTGCCAGCAGTCCCCAGGTGGGTAGCTACGAGCAGTACTTC. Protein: CASSPQVGSYEQYF.

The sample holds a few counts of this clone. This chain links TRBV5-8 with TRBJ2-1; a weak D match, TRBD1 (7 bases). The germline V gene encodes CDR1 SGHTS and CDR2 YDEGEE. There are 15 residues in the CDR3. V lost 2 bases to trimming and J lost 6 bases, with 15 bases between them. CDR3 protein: CASSFGGTALNEQFF. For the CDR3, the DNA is TGTGCCAGCAGCTTCGGAGGGACAGCACTCAATGAGCAGTTCTTC. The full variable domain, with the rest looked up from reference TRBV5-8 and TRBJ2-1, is EAGVTQSPTHLIKTRGQQATLRCSPISGHTSVYWYQQALGLGLQFLLWYDEGEERNRGNFPPRFSGRQFPNYSSELNVNALELEDSALYLCASSFGGTALNEQFFGPGTRLTVL.

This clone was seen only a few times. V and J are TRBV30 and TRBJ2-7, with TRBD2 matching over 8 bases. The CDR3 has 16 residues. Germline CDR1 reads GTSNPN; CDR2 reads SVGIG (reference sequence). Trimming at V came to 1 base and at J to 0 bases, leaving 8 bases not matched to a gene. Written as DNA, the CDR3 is TGTGCCTGGAGTGGGGTAGCGGGGACATTCTCCTACGAGCAGTACTTC. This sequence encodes CAWSGVAGTFSYEQYF.

The CDR3 bases are TGCGCCAGCAGCTTTCAGGGGGTTGAATCGGGAGGCTACACCTTC. Residues: CASSFQGVESGGYTF. The rearrangement links TRBV10-2 to TRBJ1-2; 7 nucleotides align to TRBD1. CDR3 length: 15 amino acids. V trimming: 6 bases; J trimming: 8 bases; junction bases outside the gene matches: 15. Looked up from germline, CDR1 is WSHSY and CDR2 is SAAADI.

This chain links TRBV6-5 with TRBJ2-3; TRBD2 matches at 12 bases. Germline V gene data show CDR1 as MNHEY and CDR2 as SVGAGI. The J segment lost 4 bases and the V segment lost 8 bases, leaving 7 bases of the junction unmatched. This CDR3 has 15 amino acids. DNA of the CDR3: TGTGCCAGCGTGAGACTAGCGGGGGCCCCAGATACGCAGTATTTT. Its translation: CASVRLAGAPDTQYF.

In nucleotides, the CDR3 is TGTGCCAGTAGTCCTCGGACTAGCGGGAACAATGAGCAGTTCTTC. It is translated as CASSPRTSGNNEQFF. The chain uses TRBV19 and TRBJ2-1; 12 bases match TRBD2. V lost 5 bases to trimming and J lost 5 bases; unmatched junction nucleotides: 4. Germline V gene lookup returns CDR1 LNHDA and CDR2 SQIVND (reference sequence). This CDR3 contains 15 residues.